This TCR beta chain was recovered during a study of blood T cell repertoires in COVID-19. Study overall: There were acute and convalescent COVID-19 samples, and they came from the United States, Italy and Spain. PBMCs, B-cell-depleted T cells, or T cells were the source of the cDNA or gDNA that made up the material.

In the authors' methods: Estimation of nucleated cell counts was performed using reference gene primer amplification. The data were produced by immunoSEQ multiplex PCR, yet TCRdb's version contains in-frame clones alone and is incomplete. V, J and clone size were drawn from that table, and D and trimming were deduced from the DNA. The data contain roughly 130,000 clones, 80% of them seen just once; the ten biggest clones take up less than 2%. This clone occurred a few times. The V and J ends lost 6 bases and 0 bases respectively, with 15 bases between them. This CDR3 has 15 residues. Germline V gives CDR1 SGDLS, CDR2 YYNGEE.

The sample was peripheral blood. This chain links TRBV9 with TRBJ1-2; no firm D call. The source of this sequence is a man aged 65 to 85 with acute or convalescent COVID-19. CDR3 coding DNA: TGTGCCAGCACCCCCCCGGGAGTTGCTAACTATGGCTACACCTTC. Translation: CASTPPGVANYGYTF.